This TCR beta chain was recorded in a study of blood T cells in healthy people across ages. This clonotype was found a few times. The antigen is undetermined. The study, taken as a whole, reports: Without sorted subsets, naive and antigen-experienced compartments could not be conclusively compared. Researchers judged that diversity estimates from one million T cells fell short of true values. Per million T cells, TCR beta diversity dropped roughly linearly as age increased.

Combining a sample-barcoded 5' primer with a J-beta primer mix, a second PCR ran for about 7 to 11 cycles. Every molecule of cDNA carried a tag from a template-switch adaptor with 12 random nucleotides. In TCRdb, the 5' RACE reads were re-called with MiXCR into one record per CDR3 protein. The sample lists 2 million or so distinct CDR3 sequences; just under 50% were seen once. CDR1 is SEHNR and CDR2 is FQNEAQ in the germline V gene (reference sequence). V was pared by 5 bases and J by 2 bases, with 11 bases between. The CDR3 is made up of 14 amino acids. This receptor was obtained from a woman aged 40-49 years in good health. J is TRBJ2-3 and V is TRBV7-9; possibly TRBD1 for D (6 bases). Sequenced: blood. CDR3 residues: CASSATGVTDTQYF. CDR3 bases: TGTGCCAGCAGCGCGACAGGAGTCACAGATACGCAGTATTTT.